Listed below are T cell receptor beta chains from one sample, sequenced in a study of shared clonotypes between healthy human individuals. Profiling relied on immunoSEQ multiplex PCR, and the TCRdb table lists in-frame clones only, not all of them. Here the sample spans under 650,000 clones, about 96% being singletons. Sequencing was done on a sample of naive CD4+ T cells sorted from blood. The receptors derive from a woman aged 30 to 39 in good health. Both conserved end residues are part of each CDR3. A D gene is named only where the DNA matches it firmly. The listing skips clone size in some rows; elsewhere it reads once, few, many or a size class.

V	D	size	J	DNA	CDR3
TRBV27	TRBD1	-	TRBJ2-4	TGTGCCAGCAGTTTAAACAGGGGGCTCCAAAACATTCAGTACTTC	CASSLNRGLQNIQYF
TRBV10-3	-	-	TRBJ1-1	TGTGCCATCAGTGATCGGGAAGGCCAGGGAAACACTGAAGCTTTCTTT	CAISDREGQGNTEAFF
TRBV4-2	TRBD2	-	TRBJ2-1	TGTGCCAGCAGCCCACTCGAGACTAGCGGGGGAAATGAGCAGTTCTTC	CASSPLETSGGNEQFF
TRBV6-6	TRBD2	-	TRBJ2-1	TGTGCCAGCAGTTACGGAGCGGGGACGTTCTTC	CASSYGAGTFF
TRBV19	-	-	TRBJ2-1	TGTGCCAGTAGTATCCGTACCGGGACACAATCCTACAATGAGCAGTTCTTC	CASSIRTGTQSYNEQFF
TRBV11-3	TRBD2	-	TRBJ2-2	TGTGCCAGCAGCCGACCGGGACTAGCGGGAGTGAACGGGGAGCTGTTTTTT	CASSRPGLAGVNGELFF
TRBV4-1	TRBD1	-	TRBJ2-1	TGCGCCAGCAGCCAAGACGGACAGGGGGCCCTAAGCTCCTACAATGAGCAGTTCTTC	CASSQDGQGALSSYNEQFF
TRBV14	-	few	TRBJ2-2	TGTGCCAGCAGGAACACCGGGGAGCTGTTTTTT	CASRNTGELFF
TRBV2	-	once	TRBJ2-1	TGTGCCAGCAGTTCGTGGGGGATCTCCTACAATGAGCAGTTCTTC	CASSSWGISYNEQFF
TRBV10-1	TRBD1	-	TRBJ2-2	TGCGCCAGCAAAAGGGACAGGAGCATCACCGGGGAGCTGTTTTTT	CASKRDRSITGELFF
TRBV27	-	once	TRBJ2-7	TGTGCCAGCAGCCTCAGGAAAATTACTAGCACGGACGAGCAGTACTTC	CASSLRKITSTDEQYF